This TCR beta chain was identified during a study of cytomegalovirus exposure and HLA in healthy donors. Germline CDR1 reads LGHNA; CDR2 reads YNFKEQ. This CDR3 region has 17 residues. J lost 3 bases, V lost 8 bases, and 14 bases had no gene match. Concerning this clone: What it binds is not known.

Some clones are missing from TCRdb's copy, which holds only in-frame ones; the method was immunoSEQ multiplex PCR. The repertoire consists of about 150,000 clones, with 70% to 85% occurring once and the leading ten covering 30%. Whole-study findings and limits: Diagnosis of cytomegalovirus status made by the classifier reportedly showed high specificity and sensitivity. There were about 160 TCR beta chains listed as cytomegalovirus-associated.

The rearrangement uses TRBV4-2 and TRBJ1-4; TRBD1 agrees at 8 bases. The specimen was PBMCs. The TCR sequence derives from a man aged 25-40 years in good health and CMV-seropositive. The CDR3 DNA is TGTGCCAGCGGGACAGGATCTCCGGGGTGGGCTAATGAAAAACTGTTTTTT. This gives the protein CASGTGSPGWANEKLFF.